These 6 T cell receptor beta chains were all obtained from the same sample, sequenced in a study of blood T cell repertoires in COVID-19. Some clones are missing from TCRdb's copy, which holds only in-frame ones; the method was immunoSEQ multiplex PCR. The sample lists 100,000 to 150,000 clones, about 89% occurring once. The sample comprised peripheral blood. These receptors originate from a man aged 45-65 years with active or convalescent COVID-19.

This clone appeared once. The chain couples TRBV30 to TRBJ1-5; perhaps TRBD1 as D (6 bases). The germline V gene has CDR1 GTSNPN and CDR2 SVGIG (reference sequence). The CDR3 is 13 residues long. Trimming pared 5 bases from V and 4 bases from J, leaving 12 bases between. CDR3 residues: CAWARQANQPQHF. CDR3 DNA: TGTGCCTGGGCTAGACAGGCGAATCAGCCCCAGCATTTT.

The CDR3 here is CASSPSGTVGGELFF. The CDR3 bases are TGTGCCAGCTCACCTTCCGGGACAGTCGGCGGGGAGCTGTTTTTT. The V call is TRBV18, the J call TRBJ2-2; 7 bases line up with TRBD1. CDR3 length: 15 amino acids. From germline, CDR1 is KGHSH and CDR2 LQKENI. V shed 3 bases, J shed 7 bases, and the junction held 8 bases outside the gene matches. Together with reference TRBV18 and TRBJ2-2, the CDR3 gives the full variable domain: NAGVMQNPRHLVRRRGQEARLRCSPMKGHSHVYWYRQLPEEGLKFMVYLQKENIIDESGMPKERFSAEFPKEGPSILRIQQVVRGDSAAYFCASSPSGTVGGELFFGEGSRLTVL.

The chain joins TRBV5-1 to TRBJ2-7, with TRBD2 as a possible D gene (6 bases). CDR3 length: 14 residues. Per the germline V gene, CDR1 is SGHRS and CDR2 is YFSETQ. Trimming cost V 7 bases and J 0 bases, with 14 bases left between them. DNA for the CDR3: TGCGCCAGCGGAACTAGCCCGAGCTCCTACGAGCAGTACTTC. Residues: CASGTSPSSYEQYF.

The chain links TRBV18 to TRBJ1-3; the D is unclear. Trimming cost V 2 bases and J 0 bases, with 5 bases left between them. Germline-derived CDR1 and CDR2 are KGHSH and LQKENI. This CDR3 spans 14 amino acids. The CDR3 here is CASSPERSGNTIYF. As DNA, the CDR3 is TGTGCCAGCTCACCAGAGCGCTCTGGAAACACCATATATTTT.

The chain recombines TRBV10-1 with TRBJ2-1; 13 bases align to TRBD2. The CDR3 is 14 amino acids. Germline-derived CDR1 and CDR2 are WNHNN and SYGVQD (reference sequence). J gave up 12 bases and V 7 bases, and 9 bases lay outside the gene matches. The CDR3 reads CASTETGLAGRQFF. The CDR3 bases are TGCGCCAGCACCGAAACGGGACTAGCGGGAAGGCAGTTCTTC.

This CDR3 reads CASSPQRGQVEAFF. DNA of the CDR3: TGTGCCAGCAGCCCCCAGCGAGGTCAAGTTGAAGCTTTCTTT. The chain recombines TRBV3-1 (or the pseudogene TRBV3-2) with TRBJ1-1; no definite D call. CDR3 length: 14 amino acids. Germline V gene sequence: CDR1 LGHDT, CDR2 YNNKEL (reference sequence). The ends were cut back, 4 bases at V and 7 bases at J, with 16 bases in the middle.